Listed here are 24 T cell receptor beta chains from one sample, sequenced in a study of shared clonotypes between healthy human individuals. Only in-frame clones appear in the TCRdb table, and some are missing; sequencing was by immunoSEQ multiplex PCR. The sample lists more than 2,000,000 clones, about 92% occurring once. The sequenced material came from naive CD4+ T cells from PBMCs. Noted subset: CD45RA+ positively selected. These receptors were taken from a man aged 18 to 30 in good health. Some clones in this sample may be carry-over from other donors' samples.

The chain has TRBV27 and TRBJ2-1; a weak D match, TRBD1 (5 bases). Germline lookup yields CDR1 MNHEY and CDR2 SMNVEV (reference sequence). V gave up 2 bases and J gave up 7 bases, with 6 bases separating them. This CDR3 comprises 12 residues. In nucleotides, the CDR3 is TGTGCCAGCAGTTTACCAGGGAATGAGCAGTTCTTC. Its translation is CASSLPGNEQFF.

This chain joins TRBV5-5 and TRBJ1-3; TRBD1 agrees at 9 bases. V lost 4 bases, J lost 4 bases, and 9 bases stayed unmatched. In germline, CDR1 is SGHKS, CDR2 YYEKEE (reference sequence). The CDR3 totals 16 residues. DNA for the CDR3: TGTGCCAGCAGCCCGTGGACAGGGGCTTCCGGAAACACCATATATTTT. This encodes CASSPWTGASGNTIYF.

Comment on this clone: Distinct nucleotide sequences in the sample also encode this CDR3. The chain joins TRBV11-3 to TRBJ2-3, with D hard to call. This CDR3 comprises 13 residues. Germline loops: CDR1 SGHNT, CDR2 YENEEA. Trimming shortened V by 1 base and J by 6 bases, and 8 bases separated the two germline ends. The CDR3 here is CASSLGLRDTQYF. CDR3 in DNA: TGTGCCAGCAGCTTAGGTCTGCGGGATACGCAGTATTTT.

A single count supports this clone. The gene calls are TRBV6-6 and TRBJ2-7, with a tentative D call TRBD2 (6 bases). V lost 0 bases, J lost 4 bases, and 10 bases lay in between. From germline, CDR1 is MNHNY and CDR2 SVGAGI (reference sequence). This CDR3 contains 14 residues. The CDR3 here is CASSYSVRGYEQYF. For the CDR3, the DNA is TGTGCCAGCAGTTACTCGGTCCGGGGGTACGAGCAGTACTTC.

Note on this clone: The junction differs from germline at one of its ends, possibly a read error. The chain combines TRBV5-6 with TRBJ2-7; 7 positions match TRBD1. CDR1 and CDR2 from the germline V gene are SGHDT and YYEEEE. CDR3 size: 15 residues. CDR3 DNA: TGTGCCAGCAGTTTGGATCCAGGGGGATCCTACGAGCAGTACTTC. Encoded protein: CASSLDPGGSYEQYF.

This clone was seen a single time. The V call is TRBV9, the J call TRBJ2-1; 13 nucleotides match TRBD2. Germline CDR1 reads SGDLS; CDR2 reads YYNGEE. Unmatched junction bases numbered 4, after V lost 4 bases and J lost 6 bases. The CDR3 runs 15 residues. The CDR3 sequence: CASSLGLAGSNEQFF. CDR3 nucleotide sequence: TGTGCCAGCAGCCTGGGACTAGCGGGGTCCAATGAGCAGTTCTTC.

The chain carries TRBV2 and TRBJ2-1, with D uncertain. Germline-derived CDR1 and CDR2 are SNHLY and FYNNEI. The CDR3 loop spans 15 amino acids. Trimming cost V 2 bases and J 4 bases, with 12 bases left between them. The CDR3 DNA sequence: TGTGCCAGCAGTGAACTGTCTCCCCTATACAATGAGCAGTTCTTC. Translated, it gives CASSELSPLYNEQFF.

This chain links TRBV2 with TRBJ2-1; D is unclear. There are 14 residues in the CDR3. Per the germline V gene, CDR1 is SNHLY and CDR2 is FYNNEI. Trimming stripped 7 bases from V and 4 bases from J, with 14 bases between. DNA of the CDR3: TGTGCCAGCAAGGCTGGCCTAGGGTACAATGAGCAGTTCTTC. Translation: CASKAGLGYNEQFF.

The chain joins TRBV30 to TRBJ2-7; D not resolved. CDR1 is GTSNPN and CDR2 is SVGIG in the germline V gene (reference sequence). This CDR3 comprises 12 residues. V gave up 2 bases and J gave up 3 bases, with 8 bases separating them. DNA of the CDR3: TGTGCCTGGAGTCTTAGTCTCTACGAGCAGTACTTC. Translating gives CAWSLSLYEQYF.

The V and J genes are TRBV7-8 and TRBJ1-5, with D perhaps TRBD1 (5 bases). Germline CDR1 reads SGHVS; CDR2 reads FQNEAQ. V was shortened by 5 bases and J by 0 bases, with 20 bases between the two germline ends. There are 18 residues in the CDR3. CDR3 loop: CASSTLSKGEHSNQPQHF. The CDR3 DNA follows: TGTGCCAGCAGCACCCTGTCAAAAGGGGAACATAGCAATCAGCCCCAGCATTTT.

CDR3 sequence: CASSRSLAPVETQYF. In DNA form, the CDR3 reads TGTGCCAGTAGCCGATCACTAGCGCCCGTAGAGACCCAGTACTTC. The V gene is TRBV19, the J gene TRBJ2-5, with TRBD2 matching over 7 bases. V was pared by 6 bases and J by 4 bases, with 11 bases of the junction left unmatched. This CDR3 has 15 residues. Germline V gives CDR1 LNHDA, CDR2 SQIVND (reference sequence).

CDR3 DNA sequence: TGCGCCAGCAGCCTGGACAGAGCAGATGAAAAACTGTTTTTT. It codes for CASSLDRADEKLFF. V usage is TRBV5-1 and J usage is TRBJ1-4; a weak D match, TRBD1 (6 bases). Germline V gene sequence: CDR1 SGHRS, CDR2 YFSETQ. V lost 4 bases and J 6 bases, leaving 13 bases between the germline ends. This CDR3 spans 14 amino acids.

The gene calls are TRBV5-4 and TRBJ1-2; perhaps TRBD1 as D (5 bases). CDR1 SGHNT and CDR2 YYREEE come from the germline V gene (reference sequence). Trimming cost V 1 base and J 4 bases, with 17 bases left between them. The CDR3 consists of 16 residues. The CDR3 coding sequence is TGTGCCAGCAGCTTGTACGTTGAGGAGGGGACCTATGGCTACACCTTC. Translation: CASSLYVEEGTYGYTF.

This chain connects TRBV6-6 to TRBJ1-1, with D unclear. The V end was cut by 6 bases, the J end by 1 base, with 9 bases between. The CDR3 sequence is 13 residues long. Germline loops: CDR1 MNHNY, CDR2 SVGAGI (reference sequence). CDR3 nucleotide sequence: TGTGCCAGCAGATCGGAGGGGAACACTGAAGCTTTCTTT. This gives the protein CASRSEGNTEAFF.

The CDR3 loop is CASSFLTERLYNEQFF. The CDR3, as DNA: TGTGCCAGCAGTTTCTTGACGGAGCGGTTATACAATGAGCAGTTCTTC. The chain recombines TRBV6-5 with TRBJ2-1; tentatively, D is TRBD2 (5 bases). Germline CDR1 reads MNHEY; CDR2 reads SVGAGI. This CDR3 is built from 16 residues. Trimming stripped 4 bases from V and 4 bases from J, with 17 bases between.

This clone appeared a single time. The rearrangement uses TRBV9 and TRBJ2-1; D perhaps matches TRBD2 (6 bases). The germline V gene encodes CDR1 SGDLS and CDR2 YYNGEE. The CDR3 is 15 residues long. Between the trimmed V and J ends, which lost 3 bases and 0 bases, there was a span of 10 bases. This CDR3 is CASSGGVPSYNEQFF. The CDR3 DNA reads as TGTGCCAGCAGCGGCGGGGTCCCCTCCTACAATGAGCAGTTCTTC.

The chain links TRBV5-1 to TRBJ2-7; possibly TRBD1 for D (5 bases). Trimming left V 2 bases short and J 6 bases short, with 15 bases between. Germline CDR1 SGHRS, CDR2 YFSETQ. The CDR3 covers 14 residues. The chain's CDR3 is CASSLRGSIGEQYF. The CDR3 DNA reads TGCGCCAGCAGCTTAAGGGGATCAATCGGCGAGCAGTACTTC.

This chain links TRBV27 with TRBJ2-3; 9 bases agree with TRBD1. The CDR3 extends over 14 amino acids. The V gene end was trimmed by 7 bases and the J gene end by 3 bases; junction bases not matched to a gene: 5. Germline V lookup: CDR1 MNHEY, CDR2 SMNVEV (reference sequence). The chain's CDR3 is CASTRGQGTDTQYF. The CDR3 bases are TGTGCCAGCACCCGGGGACAGGGAACAGATACGCAGTATTTT.

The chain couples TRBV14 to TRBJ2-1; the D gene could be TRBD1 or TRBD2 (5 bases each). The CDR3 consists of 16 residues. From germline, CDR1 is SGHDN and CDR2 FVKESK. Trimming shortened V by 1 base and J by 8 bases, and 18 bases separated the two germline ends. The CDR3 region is CASSQAGTPLTDEQFF. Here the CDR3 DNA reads TGTGCCAGCAGCCAAGCCGGGACGCCCTTAACGGATGAGCAGTTCTTC.

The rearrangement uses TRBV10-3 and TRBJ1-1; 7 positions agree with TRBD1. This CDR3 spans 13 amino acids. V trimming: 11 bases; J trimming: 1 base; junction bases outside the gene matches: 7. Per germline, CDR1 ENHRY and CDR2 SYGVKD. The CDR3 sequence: CASTRTGNTEAFF. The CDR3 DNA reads TGTGCCTCTACCCGGACAGGGAACACTGAAGCTTTCTTT.

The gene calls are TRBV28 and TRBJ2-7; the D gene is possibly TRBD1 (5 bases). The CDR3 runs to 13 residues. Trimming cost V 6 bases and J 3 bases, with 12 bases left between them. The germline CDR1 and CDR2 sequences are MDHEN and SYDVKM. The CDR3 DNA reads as TGTGCCAGCAGCAACCCAGGGTACTACGAGCAGTACTTC. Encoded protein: CASSNPGYYEQYF. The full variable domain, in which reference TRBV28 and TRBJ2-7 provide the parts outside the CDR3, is DVKVTQSSRYLVKRTGEKVFLECVQDMDHENMFWYRQDPGLGLRLIYFSYDVKMKEKGDIPEGYSVSREKKERFSLILESASTNQTSMYLCASSNPGYYEQYFGPGTRLTVT.

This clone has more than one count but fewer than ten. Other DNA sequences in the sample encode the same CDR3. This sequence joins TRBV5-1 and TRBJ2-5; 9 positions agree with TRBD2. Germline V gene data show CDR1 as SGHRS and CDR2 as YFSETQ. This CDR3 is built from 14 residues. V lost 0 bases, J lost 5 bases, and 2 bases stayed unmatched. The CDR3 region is CASSLDAGGETQYF. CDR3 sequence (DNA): TGCGCCAGCAGCTTGGATGCGGGAGGGGAGACCCAGTACTTC.

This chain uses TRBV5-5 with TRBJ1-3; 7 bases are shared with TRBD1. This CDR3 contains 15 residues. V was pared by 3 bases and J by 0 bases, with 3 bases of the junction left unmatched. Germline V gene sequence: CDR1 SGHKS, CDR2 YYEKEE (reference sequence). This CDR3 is CASSWRQGSGNTIYF. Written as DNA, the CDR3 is TGTGCCAGCAGCTGGAGACAGGGCTCTGGAAACACCATATATTTT.

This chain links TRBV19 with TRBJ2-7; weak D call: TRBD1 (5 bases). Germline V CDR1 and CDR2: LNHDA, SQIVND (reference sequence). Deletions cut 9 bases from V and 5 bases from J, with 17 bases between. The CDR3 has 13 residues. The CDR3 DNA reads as TGTGCCAGCGGACGTTTAAGGGGTCACGAGCAGTACTTC. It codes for CASGRLRGHEQYF.